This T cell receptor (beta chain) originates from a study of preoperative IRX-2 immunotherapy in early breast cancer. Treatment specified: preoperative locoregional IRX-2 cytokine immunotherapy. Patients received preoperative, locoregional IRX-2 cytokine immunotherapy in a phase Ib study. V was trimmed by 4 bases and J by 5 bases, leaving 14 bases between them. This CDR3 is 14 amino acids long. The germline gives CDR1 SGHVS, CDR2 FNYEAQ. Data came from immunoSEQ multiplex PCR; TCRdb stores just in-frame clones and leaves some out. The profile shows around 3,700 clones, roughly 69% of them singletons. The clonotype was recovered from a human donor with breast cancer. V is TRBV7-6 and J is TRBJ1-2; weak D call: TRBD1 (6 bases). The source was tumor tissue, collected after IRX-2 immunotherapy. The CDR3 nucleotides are TGTGCCAGCAGCTCCTCCGGGGGCCAGTATGGCTACACCTTC. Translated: CASSSSGGQYGYTF.